This TCR beta chain was profiled in a study of blood T cell repertoires in COVID-19 (dated by TCRdb to between 2020 and 2021). At the level of the whole study: Collaborator samples came from the United States, Italy and Spain and covered acute and convalescent phases of COVID-19. The material from the prospective study consisted of cDNA or gDNA derived from T cells, B-cell-depleted T cells, or PBMCs. Deeply sampled blood TCRbeta repertoires from subjects exposed to, actively infected with, or recovered from COVID-19 were included in the dataset. A freely available public database, intended as a resource for researchers studying the immune response to SARS-CoV-2, is where the repertoires were released. The samples were drawn from two sources: the first 160 participants of the ongoing ImmuneRACE study, and over 950 subjects contributed by 6 global collaborators. A de-identified subject ID, COVID-19 status, age in years and sex were almost always included in the sample metadata. Where available, HLA class I and class II types were obtained from metadata supplied by the sample provider rather than from assay-based typing.

In Seattle, one collaborating source enrolled patients while the infection was active and tracked those patients longitudinally over the course of disease. The collaborating institutions used their own protocols to collect whole blood in K2EDTA tubes. For TCRbeta analysis, collaborators shipped samples as frozen whole blood, isolated PBMCs, or DNA extracted from either of those sample types. TCRbeta CDR3 regions were amplified from genomic DNA by means of the immunoSEQ Assay, a bias-controlled multiplex PCR. The authors' pipeline ran thus. Within the assay, amplification of reference gene primers was used to estimate how many nucleated cells each sample contained. To quantify the absolute abundance of each unique TCRbeta CDR3 rearrangement, sequence reads were collapsed and filtered. Productive Simpson clonality was computed per sample as the square root of Simpson's diversity index over productive rearrangements. TCRdb stores this immuneACCESS table with in-frame sequences only. Part of the clones is absent; in the studies checked, under half of the shortfall reflects unresolved V genes, and no reason is known for the rest. V, J and clone size are those of that table, while D and trimming were read from the DNA. The sample table contains around 37,000 clones; only one count was recorded for less than 80% of them. About 11% of the sample rests with the top ten.

Of note for this clone: What this receptor recognizes is not known. Per-base qualities were not stored, and no clone one base away is much larger.

The investigation overall reported the following: Clinical and demographic metadata were provided uncurated, with the amount varying by source and participant.

CDR1 SGHNT and CDR2 YYREEE are derived from the germline V gene (reference sequence). Germline trimming amounts to 2 bases on V and 7 bases on J, with 7 as the count of junction bases outside the gene matches. From its cysteine to its phenylalanine, the CDR3 spans 15 amino acids. Of all the DNA, just the CDR3 is kept, 45 bases in frame from base 1. Material for sequencing was peripheral blood. The receptor comes from a man in his 70s with COVID-19, enrolled during active disease. Recombination connected TRBV5-4 to TRBJ2-3, and 10 junctional nucleotides match TRBD2. The sequenced DNA: TGTGCCAGCAGCTTCATAAGCGGGGGGGGGAATACGCAGTATTTT. Its translation is CASSFISGGGNTQYF. The CDR3, completed at both ends by the reference TRBV5-4 and TRBJ2-3 genes, gives the full variable domain ETGVTQSPTHLIKTRGQQVTLRCSSQSGHNTVSWYQQALGQGPQFIFQYYREEENGRGNFPPRFSGLQFPNYSSELNVNALELDDSALYLCASSFISGGGNTQYFGPGTRLTVL.